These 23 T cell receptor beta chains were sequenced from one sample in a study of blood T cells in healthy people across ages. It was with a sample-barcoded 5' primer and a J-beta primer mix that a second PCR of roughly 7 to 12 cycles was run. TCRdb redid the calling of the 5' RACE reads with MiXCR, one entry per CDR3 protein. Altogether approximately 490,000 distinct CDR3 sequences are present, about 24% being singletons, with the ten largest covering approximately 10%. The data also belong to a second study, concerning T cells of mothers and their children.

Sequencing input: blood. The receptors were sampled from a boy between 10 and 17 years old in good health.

This chain's CDR3 is CASSLTGGAGNEQFF. The CDR3 coding sequence is TGTGCCAGCAGTTTGACCGGGGGGGCAGGCAATGAGCAGTTCTTC. The chain carries TRBV6-4 and TRBJ2-1; TRBD2 matches 8 bases. The V and J ends lost 5 bases and 6 bases, in that order; junction bases with no gene match: 9. CDR3 length equals 15 residues. Germline V gene sequence: CDR1 MRHNA, CDR2 SNTAGT.

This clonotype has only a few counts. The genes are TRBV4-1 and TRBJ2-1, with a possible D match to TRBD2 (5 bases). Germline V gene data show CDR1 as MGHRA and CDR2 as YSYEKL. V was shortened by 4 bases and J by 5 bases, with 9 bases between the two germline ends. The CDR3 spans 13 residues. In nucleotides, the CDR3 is TGCGCCAGCAGCCGAGGACTCAACAATGAGCAGTTCTTC. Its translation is CASSRGLNNEQFF.

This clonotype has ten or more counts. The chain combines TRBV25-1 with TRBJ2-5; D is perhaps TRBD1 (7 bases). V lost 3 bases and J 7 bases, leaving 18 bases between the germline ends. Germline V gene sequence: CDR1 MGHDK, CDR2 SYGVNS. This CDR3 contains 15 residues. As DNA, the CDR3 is TGTGCCAGCAGTGACGGGGGCAGGGGGGTGACGACCCAGTACTTC. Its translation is CASSDGGRGVTTQYF.

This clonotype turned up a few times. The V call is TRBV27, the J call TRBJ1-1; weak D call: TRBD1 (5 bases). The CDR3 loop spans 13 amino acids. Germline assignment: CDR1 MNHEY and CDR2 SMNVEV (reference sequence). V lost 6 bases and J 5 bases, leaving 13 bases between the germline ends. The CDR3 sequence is CASRPPGRTEAFF. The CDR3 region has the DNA TGTGCCAGCAGACCCCCAGGGAGGACTGAAGCTTTCTTT.

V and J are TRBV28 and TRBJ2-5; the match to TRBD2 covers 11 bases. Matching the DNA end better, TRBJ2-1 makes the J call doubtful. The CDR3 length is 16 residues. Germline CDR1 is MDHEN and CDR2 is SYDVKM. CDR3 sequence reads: CASRPTSGIYYNEQFF. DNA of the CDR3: TGTGCCAGCAGGCCGACTAGCGGGATATACTACAATGAGCAGTTCTTC.

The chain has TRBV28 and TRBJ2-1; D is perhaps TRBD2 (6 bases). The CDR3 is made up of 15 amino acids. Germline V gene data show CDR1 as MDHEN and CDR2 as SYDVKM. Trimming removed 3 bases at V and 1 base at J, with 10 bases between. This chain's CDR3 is CASSFRLESYNEQFF. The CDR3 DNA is TGTGCCAGCAGTTTCCGACTAGAATCCTACAATGAGCAGTTCTTC.

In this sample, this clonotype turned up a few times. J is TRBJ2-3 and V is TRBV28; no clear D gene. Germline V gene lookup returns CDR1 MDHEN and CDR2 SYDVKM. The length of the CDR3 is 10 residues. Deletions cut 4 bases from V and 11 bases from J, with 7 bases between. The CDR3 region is CASSSAGQYF. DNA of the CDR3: TGTGCCAGCAGTTCGGCAGGGCAGTATTTT.

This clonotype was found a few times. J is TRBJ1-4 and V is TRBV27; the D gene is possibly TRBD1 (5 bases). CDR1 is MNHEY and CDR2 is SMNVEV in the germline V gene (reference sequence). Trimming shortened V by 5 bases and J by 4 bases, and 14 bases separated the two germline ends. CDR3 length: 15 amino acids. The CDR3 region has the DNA TGTGCCAGCAGTCCCCTGGGGCACCGTAATGAAAAACTGTTTTTT. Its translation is CASSPLGHRNEKLFF.

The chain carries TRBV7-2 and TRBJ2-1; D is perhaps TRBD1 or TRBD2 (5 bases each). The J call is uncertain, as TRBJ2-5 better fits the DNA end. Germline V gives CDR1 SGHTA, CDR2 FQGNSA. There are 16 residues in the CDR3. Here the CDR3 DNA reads TGTGCCAGCAGCTTACCAGGGACCCGATCTGGGGAGACCCAGTACTTC. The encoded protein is CASSLPGTRSGETQYF.

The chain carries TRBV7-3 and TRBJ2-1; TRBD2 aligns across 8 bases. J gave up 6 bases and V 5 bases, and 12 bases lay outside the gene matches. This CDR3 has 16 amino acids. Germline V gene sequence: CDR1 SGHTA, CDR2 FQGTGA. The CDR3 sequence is CASSLEGSGASNEQFF. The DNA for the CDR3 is TGTGCCAGCAGCCTAGAGGGTAGCGGGGCCTCCAATGAGCAGTTCTTC. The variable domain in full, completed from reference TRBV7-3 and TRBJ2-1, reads GAGVSQTPSNKVTEKGKYVELRCDPISGHTALYWYRQSLGQGPEFLIYFQGTGAADDSGLPNDRFFAVRPEGSVSTLKIQRTERGDSAVYLCASSLEGSGASNEQFFGPGTRLTVL.

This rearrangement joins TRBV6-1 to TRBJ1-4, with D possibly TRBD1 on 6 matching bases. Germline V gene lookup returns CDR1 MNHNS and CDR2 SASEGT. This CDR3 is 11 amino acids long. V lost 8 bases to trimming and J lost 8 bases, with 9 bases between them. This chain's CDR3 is CASEGGEKLFF. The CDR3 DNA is TGTGCCAGCGAAGGGGGAGAAAAACTGTTTTTT.

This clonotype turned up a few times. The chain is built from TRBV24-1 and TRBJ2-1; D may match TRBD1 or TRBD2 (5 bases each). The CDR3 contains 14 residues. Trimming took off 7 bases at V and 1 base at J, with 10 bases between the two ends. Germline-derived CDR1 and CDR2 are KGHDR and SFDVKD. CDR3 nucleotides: TGTGCCACCAGCCGGGACGGTTCCTACAATGAGCAGTTCTTC. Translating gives CATSRDGSYNEQFF.

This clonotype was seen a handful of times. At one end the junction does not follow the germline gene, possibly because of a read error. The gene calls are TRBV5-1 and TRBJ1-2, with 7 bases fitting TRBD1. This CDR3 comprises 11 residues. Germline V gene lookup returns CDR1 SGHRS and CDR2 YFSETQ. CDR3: CASSLVGQVAF. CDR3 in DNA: TGCGCCAGCAGCTTGGTCGGACAGGTGGCCTTC.

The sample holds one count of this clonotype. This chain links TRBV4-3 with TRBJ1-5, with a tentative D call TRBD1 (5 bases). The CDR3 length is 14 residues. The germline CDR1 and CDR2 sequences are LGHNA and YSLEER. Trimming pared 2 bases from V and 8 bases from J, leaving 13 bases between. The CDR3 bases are TGCGCCAGCAGCCAAAACGGGGGAAAAGAGCCCCAGCATTTT. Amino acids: CASSQNGGKEPQHF.

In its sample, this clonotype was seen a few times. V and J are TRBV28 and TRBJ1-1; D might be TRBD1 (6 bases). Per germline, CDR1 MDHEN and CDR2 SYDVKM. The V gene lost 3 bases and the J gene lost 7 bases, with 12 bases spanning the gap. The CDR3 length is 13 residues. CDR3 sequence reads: CASSFRGAGEAFF. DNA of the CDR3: TGTGCCAGCAGTTTTAGGGGGGCGGGTGAAGCTTTCTTT.

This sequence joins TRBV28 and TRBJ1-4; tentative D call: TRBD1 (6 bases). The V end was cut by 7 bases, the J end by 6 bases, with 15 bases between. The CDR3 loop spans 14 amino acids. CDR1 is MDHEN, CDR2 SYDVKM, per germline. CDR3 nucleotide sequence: TGTGCCAGCACCACCGGGACAAACTATGAAAAACTGTTTTTT. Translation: CASTTGTNYEKLFF.

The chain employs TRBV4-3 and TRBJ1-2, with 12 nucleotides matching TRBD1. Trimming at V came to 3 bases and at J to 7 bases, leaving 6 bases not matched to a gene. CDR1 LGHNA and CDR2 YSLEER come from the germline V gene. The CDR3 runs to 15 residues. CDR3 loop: CASSHAGTGGSGYTF. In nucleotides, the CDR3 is TGCGCCAGCAGCCATGCAGGGACAGGGGGCAGTGGCTACACCTTC.

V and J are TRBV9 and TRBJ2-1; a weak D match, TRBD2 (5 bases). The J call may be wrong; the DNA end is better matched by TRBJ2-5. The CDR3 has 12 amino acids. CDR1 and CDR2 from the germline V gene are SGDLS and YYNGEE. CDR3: CASSVGAGTQYF. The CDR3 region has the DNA TGTGCCAGCAGCGTAGGGGCGGGGACCCAGTACTTC.

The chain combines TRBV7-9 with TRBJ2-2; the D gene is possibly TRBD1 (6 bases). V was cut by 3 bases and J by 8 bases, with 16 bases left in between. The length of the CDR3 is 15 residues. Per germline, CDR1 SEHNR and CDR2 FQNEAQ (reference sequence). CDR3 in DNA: TGTGCCAGCAGCTTGGGCCGACAGGTCTCTGGGGAGCTGTTTTTT. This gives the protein CASSLGRQVSGELFF.

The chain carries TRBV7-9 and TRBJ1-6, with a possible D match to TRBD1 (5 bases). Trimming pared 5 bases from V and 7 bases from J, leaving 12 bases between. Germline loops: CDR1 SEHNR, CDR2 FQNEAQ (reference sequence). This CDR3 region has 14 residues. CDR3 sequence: CASSQGQGNSPLHF. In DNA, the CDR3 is TGTGCCAGCAGCCAGGGTCAGGGCAATTCACCCCTCCACTTT. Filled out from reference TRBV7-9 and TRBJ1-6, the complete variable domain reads DTGVSQNPRHKITKRGQNVTFRCDPISEHNRLYWYRQTLGQGPEFLTYFQNEAQLEKSRLLSDRFSAERPKGSFSTLEIQRTEQGDSAMYLCASSQGQGNSPLHFGNGTRLTVT.

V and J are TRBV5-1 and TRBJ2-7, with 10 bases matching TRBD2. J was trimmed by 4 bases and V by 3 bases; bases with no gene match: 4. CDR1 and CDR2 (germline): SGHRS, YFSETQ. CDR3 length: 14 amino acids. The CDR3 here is CASSSFSGGYEQYF. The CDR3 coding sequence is TGCGCCAGCAGCTCGTTTAGCGGGGGGTACGAGCAGTACTTC.

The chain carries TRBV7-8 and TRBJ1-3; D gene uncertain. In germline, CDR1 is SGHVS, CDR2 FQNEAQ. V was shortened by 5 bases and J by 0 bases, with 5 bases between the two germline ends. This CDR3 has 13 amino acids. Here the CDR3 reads CASSPNSGNTIYF. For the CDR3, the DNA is TGTGCCAGCAGCCCTAACTCTGGAAACACCATATATTTT.

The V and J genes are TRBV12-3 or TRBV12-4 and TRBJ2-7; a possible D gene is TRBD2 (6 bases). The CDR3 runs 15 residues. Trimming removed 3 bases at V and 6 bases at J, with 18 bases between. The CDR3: CASSLGGTGKAEQYF. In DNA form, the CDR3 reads TGTGCCAGCAGTTTGGGGGGAACTGGGAAGGCCGAGCAGTACTTC.